This is a list of T cell receptor beta chains from one sample in a study of regulatory T cells in long-lasting Graves disease. TCRdb recomputed calls from the multiplex PCR reads with MiXCR, one row per CDR3 protein. Among 620,000 or so distinct CDR3 sequences listed, about 16% were seen once. The same sample was also used in a study of T cells in Graves' hyperthyroidism and ophthalmopathy.

The source was peripheral blood mononuclear cells (PBMCs), collected at new diagnosis, from a patient treated with antithyroid drugs. These receptors originate from a woman aged 25 to 39 with Graves disease. CDR3s include the opening cysteine and the closing phenylalanine or tryptophan. Fields, in order: D gene, V gene, CDR3 protein. The D gene is left open where the match is weak.

TRBD2,TRBV3-1,CASSHGTTSSGEQYF
NA,TRBV4-1,CASSQGSANSYEQYF
NA,TRBV4-2,CASSQQGGGAEAFF
TRBD2,TRBV20-1,CSATNPGLAGVEPYNEQFF
NA,TRBV7-2,CASSLDGGSYEQYF
TRBD1,TRBV11-2,CASTSTGAGETQYF
NA,TRBV20-1,CSARVTGKGEAFF
NA,TRBV4-2,CASSQAGSVSYEQYF
TRBD1,TRBV28,CASSPGQPNQPQHF
TRBD2,TRBV7-6,CASSLIAGDSVQQYF
NA,TRBV12-3/TRBV12-4,CASSRGALEAFF
NA,TRBV9,CASSVAAGAYEQYF
NA,TRBV28,CASRPYKGTNQPQHF
NA,TRBV28,CANSLKVLAHGYTF
NA,TRBV3-1,CASSQWDSRVPEAFF
NA,TRBV14,CASSHLGKSGELFF
TRBD1,TRBV28,CASSPPQGIRQEQYF
TRBD2,TRBV2,CASSDASSGRNEQFF
TRBD1,TRBV20-1,CSARQGDYQPQHF
TRBD1,TRBV18,CASSPPLGQGPYEQYF
NA,TRBV27,CASSLSITGLGYTF